This T cell receptor (beta chain) was documented in a study of Graves' ophthalmopathy and Graves' hyperthyroidism. Hyperthyroidism is called stable when no ophthalmopathy develops within 18 months of follow-up. A diagnosis was made from clinical symptoms together with serum thyroxine, TRAb, thyroid ultrasound and orbital computed tomography. The V end lost 4 bases, the J end lost 5 bases, and 12 bases lay between the germline ends. Germline lookup yields CDR1 SGHRS and CDR2 YFSETQ. This CDR3 is built from 13 residues. Amplification targeted the TCR beta CDR3 regions, with RNA transcripts as the source material. Second-round multiplex PCR came after a first-round RT-PCR that employed HTBI primers. TCRdb called the multiplex PCR reads again in MiXCR, with one record for every CDR3 protein. Of 40,000 or so distinct CDR3 sequences detected, approximately 46% appear once; the ten largest clones hold about 26%.

Sequenced input: peripheral blood. The receptor's source is an adult woman with stable Graves' hyperthyroidism. V usage is TRBV5-1 and J usage is TRBJ1-1; D unclear. The CDR3 loop is CASSVSRVTEAFF. DNA for the CDR3: TGCGCCAGCAGCGTGTCGAGAGTAACTGAAGCTTTCTTT.